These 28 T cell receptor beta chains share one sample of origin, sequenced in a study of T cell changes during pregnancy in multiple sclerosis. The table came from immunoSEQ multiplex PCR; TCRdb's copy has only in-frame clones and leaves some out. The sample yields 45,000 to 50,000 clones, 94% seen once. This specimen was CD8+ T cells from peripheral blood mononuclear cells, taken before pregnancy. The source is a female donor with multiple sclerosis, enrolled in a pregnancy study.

The CDR3 nucleotides read TGTGCCAGCAGACGGGAGAACACCGGGGAGCTGTTTTTT. Protein: CASRRENTGELFF. The chain employs TRBV2 and TRBJ2-2, with D maybe TRBD2 (5 bases). CDR1 is SNHLY and CDR2 is FYNNEI in the germline V gene. This CDR3 is 13 amino acids long. The ends were cut back, 6 bases at V and 1 base at J, with 6 bases in the middle.

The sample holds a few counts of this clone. CDR3: CASSLDQGMTDTQYF. Here the CDR3 DNA reads TGTGCCAGCAGCTTGGACCAGGGAATGACAGATACGCAGTATTTT. The chain recombines TRBV5-6 with TRBJ2-3; maybe TRBD1 (5 bases). This CDR3 spans 15 amino acids. Germline CDR1 and CDR2: SGHDT and YYEEEE. Deletions cut 0 bases from V and 3 bases from J, with 11 bases between.

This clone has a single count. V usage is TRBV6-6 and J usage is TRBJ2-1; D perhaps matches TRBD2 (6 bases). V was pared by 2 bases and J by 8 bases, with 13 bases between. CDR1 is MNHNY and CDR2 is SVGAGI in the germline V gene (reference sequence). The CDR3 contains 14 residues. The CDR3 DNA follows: TGTGCCAGCAGTTACACCGGGAGTTGGGATGAGCAGTTCTTC. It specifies CASSYTGSWDEQFF.

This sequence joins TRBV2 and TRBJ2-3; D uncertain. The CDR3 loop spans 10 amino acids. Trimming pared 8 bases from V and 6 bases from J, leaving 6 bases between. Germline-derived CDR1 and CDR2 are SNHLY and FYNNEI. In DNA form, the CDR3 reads TGTGCCAGCGAGTCCGATACGCAGTATTTT. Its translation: CASESDTQYF.

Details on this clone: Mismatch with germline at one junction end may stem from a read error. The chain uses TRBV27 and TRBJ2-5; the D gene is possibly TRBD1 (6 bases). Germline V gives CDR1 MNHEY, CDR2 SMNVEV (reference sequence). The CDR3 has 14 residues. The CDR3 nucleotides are TGTGCCAGCAGTTTATGGGCAGGGGAAGAGATCCAGTACTTC. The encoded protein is CASSLWAGEEIQYF.

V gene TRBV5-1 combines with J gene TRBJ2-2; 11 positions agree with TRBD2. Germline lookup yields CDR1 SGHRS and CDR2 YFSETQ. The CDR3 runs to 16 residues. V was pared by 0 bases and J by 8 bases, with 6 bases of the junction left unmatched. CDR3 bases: TGCGCCAGCAGCTTGGAGCCTAGCGGGAGGCAGGGGGAGCTGTTTTTT. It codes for CASSLEPSGRQGELFF. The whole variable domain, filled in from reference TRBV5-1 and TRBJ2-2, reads KAGVTQTPRYLIKTRGQQVTLSCSPISGHRSVSWYQQTPGQGLQFLFEYFSETQRNKGNFPGRFSGRQFSNSRSEMNVSTLELGDSALYLCASSLEPSGRQGELFFGEGSRLTVL.

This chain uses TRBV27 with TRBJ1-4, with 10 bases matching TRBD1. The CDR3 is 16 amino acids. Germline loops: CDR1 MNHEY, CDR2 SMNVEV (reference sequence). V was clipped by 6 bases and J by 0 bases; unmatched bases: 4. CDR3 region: CASSVGQGATNEKLFF. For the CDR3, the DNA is TGTGCCAGCAGCGTTGGACAGGGGGCAACTAATGAAAAACTGTTTTTT.

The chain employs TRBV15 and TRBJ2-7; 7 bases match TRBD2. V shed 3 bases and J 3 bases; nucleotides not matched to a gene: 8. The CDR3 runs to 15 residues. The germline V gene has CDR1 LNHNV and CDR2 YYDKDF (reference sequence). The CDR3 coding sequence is TGTGCCACCAGCAGTTGGGCTAGCGGACTCTACGAGCAGTACTTC. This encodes CATSSWASGLYEQYF. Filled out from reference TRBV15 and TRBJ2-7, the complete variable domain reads DAMVIQNPRYQVTQFGKPVTLSCSQTLNHNVMYWYQQKSSQAPKLLFHYYDKDFNNEADTPDNFQSRRPNTSFCFLDIRSPGLGDTAMYLCATSSWASGLYEQYFGPGTRLTVT.

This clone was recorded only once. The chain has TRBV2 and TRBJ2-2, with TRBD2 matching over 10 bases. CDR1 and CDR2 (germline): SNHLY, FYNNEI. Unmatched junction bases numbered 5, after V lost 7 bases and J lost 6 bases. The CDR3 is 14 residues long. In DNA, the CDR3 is TGTGCCAGCAATCCGAGCGGGAGGGCCGGGGAGCTGTTTTTT. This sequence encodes CASNPSGRAGELFF.

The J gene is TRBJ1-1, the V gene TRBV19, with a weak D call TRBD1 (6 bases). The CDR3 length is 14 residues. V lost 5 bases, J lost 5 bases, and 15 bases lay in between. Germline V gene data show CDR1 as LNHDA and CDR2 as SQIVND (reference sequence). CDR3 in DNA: TGTGCCAGTAGTTACAGGGCCGAGGGGACTGAAGCTTTCTTT. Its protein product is CASSYRAEGTEAFF. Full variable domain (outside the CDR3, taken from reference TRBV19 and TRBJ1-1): DGGITQSPKYLFRKEGQNVTLSCEQNLNHDAMYWYRQDPGQGLRLIYYSQIVNDFQKGDIAEGYSVSREKKESFPLTVTSAQKNPTAFYLCASSYRAEGTEAFFGQGTRLTVV.

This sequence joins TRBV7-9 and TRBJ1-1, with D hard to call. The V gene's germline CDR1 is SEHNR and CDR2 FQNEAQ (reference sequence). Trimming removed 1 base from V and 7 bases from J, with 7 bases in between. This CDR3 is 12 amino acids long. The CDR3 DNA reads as TGTGCCAGCAGCTTAGGACGGGGTGAAGCTTTCTTT. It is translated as CASSLGRGEAFF.

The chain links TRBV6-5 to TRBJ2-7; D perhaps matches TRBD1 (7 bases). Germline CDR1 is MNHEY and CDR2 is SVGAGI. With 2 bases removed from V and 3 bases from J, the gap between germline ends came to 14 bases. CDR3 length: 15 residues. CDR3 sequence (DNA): TGTGCCAGCAGTTACCAACAGGGGACTTACTACGAGCAGTACTTC. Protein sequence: CASSYQQGTYYEQYF.

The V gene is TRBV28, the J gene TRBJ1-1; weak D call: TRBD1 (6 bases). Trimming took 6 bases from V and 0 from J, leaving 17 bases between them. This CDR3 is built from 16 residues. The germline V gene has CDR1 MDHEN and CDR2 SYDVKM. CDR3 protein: CASRTSRRGMNTEAFF. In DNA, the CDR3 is TGTGCCAGCAGGACATCGAGAAGGGGGATGAACACTGAAGCTTTCTTT. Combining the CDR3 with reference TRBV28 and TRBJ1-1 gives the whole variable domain DVKVTQSSRYLVKRTGEKVFLECVQDMDHENMFWYRQDPGLGLRLIYFSYDVKMKEKGDIPEGYSVSREKKERFSLILESASTNQTSMYLCASRTSRRGMNTEAFFGQGTRLTVV.

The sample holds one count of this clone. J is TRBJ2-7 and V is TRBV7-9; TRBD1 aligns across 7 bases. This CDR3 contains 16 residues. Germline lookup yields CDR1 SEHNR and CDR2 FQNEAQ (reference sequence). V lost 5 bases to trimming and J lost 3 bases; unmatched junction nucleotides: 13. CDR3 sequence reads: CASSTNAPDRFYEQYF. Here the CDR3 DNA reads TGTGCCAGCAGCACGAACGCCCCGGACAGGTTCTACGAGCAGTACTTC.

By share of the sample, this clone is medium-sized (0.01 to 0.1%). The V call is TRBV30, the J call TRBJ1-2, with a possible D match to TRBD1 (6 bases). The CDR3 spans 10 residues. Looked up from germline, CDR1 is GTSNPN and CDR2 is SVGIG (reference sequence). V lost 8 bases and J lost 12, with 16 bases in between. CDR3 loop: CALEEGQDTF. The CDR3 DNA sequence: TGTGCCCTAGAAGAGGGACAAGACACCTTC.

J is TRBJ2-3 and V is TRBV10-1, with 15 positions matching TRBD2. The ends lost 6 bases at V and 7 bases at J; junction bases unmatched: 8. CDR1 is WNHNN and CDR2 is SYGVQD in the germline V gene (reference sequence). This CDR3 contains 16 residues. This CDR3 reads CASSGLAGGPGNTQYF. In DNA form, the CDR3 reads TGCGCCAGCAGCGGACTAGCGGGAGGGCCTGGGAATACGCAGTATTTT.

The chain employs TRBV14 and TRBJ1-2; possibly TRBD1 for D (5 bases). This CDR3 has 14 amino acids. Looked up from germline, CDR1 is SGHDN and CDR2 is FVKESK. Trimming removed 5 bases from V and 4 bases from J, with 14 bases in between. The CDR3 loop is CASSAVTVSYGYTF. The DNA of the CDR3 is TGTGCCAGCAGCGCTGTGACAGTGAGCTATGGCTACACCTTC. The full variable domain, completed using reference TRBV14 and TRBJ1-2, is EAGVTQFPSHSVIEKGQTVTLRCDPISGHDNLYWYRRVMGKEIKFLLHFVKESKQDESGMPNNRFLAERTGGTYSTLKVQPAELEDSGVYFCASSAVTVSYGYTFGSGTRLTVV.

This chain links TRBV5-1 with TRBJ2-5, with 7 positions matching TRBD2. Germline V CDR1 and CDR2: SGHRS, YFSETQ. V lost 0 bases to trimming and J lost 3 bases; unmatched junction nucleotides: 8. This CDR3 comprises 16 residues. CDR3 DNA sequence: TGCGCCAGCAGCTTGGCGCTCGGGACTACAGAAGAGACCCAGTACTTC. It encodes CASSLALGTTEETQYF.

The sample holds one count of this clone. Here the CDR3 reads CASSEGLNTEAFF. The DNA of the CDR3 is TGTGCCAGCAGTGAAGGACTCAACACTGAAGCTTTCTTT. This chain connects TRBV25-1 to TRBJ1-1; D not resolved. V lost 2 bases and J 2 bases, leaving 6 bases between the germline ends. Looked up from germline, CDR1 is MGHDK and CDR2 is SYGVNS. This CDR3 has 13 residues.

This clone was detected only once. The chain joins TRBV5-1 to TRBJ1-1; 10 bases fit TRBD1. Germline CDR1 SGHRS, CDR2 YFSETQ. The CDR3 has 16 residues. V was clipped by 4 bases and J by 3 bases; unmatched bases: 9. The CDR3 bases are TGCGCCAGCAGCCCGGGACAGGGGCGTAAGGACACTGAAGCTTTCTTT. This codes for CASSPGQGRKDTEAFF.

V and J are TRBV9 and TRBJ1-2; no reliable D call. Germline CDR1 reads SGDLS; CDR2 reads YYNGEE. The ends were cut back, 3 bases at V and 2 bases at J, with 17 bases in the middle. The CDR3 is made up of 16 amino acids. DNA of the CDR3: TGTGCCAGCAGCGGAAGCGGTAGCGGCAGGAACTATGGCTACACCTTC. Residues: CASSGSGSGRNYGYTF.

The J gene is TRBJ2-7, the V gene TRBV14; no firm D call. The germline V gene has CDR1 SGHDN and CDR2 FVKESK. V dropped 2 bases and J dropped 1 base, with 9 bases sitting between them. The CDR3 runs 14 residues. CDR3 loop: CASSQRQVSYEQYF. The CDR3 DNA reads TGTGCCAGCAGCCAACGGCAGGTTTCCTACGAGCAGTACTTC.

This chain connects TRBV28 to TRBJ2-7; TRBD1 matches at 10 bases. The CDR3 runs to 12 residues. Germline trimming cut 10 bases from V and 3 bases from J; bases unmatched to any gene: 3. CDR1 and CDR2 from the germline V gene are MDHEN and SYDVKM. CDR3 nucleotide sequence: TGTGCCACCCGGACAGGGGGCTACGAGCAGTACTTC. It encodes CATRTGGYEQYF.

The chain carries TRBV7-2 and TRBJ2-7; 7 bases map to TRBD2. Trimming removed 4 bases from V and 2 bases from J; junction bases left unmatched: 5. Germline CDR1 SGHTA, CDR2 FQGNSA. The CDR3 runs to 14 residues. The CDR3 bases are TGTGCCAGCAGCTGGGATAGCGGGCCCTACGAGCAGTACTTC. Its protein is CASSWDSGPYEQYF. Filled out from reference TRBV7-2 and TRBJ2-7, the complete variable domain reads GAGVSQSPSNKVTEKGKDVELRCDPISGHTALYWYRQSLGQGLEFLIYFQGNSAPDKSGLPSDRFSAERTGGSVSTLTIQRTQQEDSAVYLCASSWDSGPYEQYFGPGTRLTVT.

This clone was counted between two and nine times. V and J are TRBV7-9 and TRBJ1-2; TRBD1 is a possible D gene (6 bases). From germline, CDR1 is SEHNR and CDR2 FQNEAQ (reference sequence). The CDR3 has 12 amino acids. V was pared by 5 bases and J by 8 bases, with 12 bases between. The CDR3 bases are TGTGCCAGCAGCCGAGGGGGGGAAGGCTACACCTTC. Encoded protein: CASSRGGEGYTF. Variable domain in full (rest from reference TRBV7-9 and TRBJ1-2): DTGVSQNPRHKITKRGQNVTFRCDPISEHNRLYWYRQTLGQGPEFLTYFQNEAQLEKSRLLSDRFSAERPKGSFSTLEIQRTEQGDSAMYLCASSRGGEGYTFGSGTRLTVV.

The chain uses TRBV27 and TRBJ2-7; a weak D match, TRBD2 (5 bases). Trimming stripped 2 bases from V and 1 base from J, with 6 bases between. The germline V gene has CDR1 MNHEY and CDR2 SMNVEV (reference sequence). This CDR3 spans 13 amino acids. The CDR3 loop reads CASSLQRSYEQYF. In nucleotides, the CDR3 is TGTGCCAGCAGTTTACAGCGGTCCTACGAGCAGTACTTC.

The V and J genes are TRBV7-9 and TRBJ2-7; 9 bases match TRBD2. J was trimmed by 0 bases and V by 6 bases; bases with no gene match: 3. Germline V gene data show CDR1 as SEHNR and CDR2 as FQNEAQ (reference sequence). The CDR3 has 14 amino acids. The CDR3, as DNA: TGTGCCAGCAGGACTAGCGGAAGCTCCTACGAGCAGTACTTC. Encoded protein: CASRTSGSSYEQYF.

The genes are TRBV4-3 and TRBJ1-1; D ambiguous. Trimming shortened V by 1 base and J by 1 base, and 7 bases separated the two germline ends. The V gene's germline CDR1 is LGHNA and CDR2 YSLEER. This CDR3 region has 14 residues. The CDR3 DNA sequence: TGCGCCAGCAGCCAAGCCCGGGGGAACACTGAAGCTTTCTTT. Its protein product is CASSQARGNTEAFF.